What follows is one T cell receptor (beta chain) and its context. V dropped 3 bases and J dropped 8 bases, with 16 bases sitting between them. Per the germline V gene, CDR1 is SGHTA and CDR2 is FQGNSA. There are 14 residues in the CDR3. This specimen comes from a study of control samples from healthy donors and cancer patients. The method was immunoSEQ multiplex PCR; TCRdb's version includes in-frame clones alone and lacks a portion of them. Of 200,000 to 250,000 clones listed, just under 95% are singletons. Specimen: blood. The TCR originated in a man aged 50 to 60 in good health. V is TRBV7-2 and J is TRBJ1-2; the D gene is possibly TRBD1 (6 bases). The CDR3 spells CASSLLRGAGGYTF. Written as DNA, the CDR3 is TGTGCCAGCAGCTTGCTTCGGGGGGCAGGAGGCTACACCTTC.